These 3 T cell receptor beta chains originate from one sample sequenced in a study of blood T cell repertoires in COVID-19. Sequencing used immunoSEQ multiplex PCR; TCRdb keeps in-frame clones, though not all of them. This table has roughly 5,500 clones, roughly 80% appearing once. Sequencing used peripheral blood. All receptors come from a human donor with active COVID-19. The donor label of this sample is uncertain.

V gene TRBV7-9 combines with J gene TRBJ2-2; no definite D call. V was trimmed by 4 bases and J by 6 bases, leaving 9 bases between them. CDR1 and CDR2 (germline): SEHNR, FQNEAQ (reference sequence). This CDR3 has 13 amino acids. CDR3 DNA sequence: TGTGCCAGCAGCTCGTGGCCCGCCGGGGAGCTGTTTTTT. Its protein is CASSSWPAGELFF. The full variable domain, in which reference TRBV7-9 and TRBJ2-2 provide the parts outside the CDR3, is DTGVSQNPRHKITKRGQNVTFRCDPISEHNRLYWYRQTLGQGPEFLTYFQNEAQLEKSRLLSDRFSAERPKGSFSTLEIQRTEQGDSAMYLCASSSWPAGELFFGEGSRLTVL.

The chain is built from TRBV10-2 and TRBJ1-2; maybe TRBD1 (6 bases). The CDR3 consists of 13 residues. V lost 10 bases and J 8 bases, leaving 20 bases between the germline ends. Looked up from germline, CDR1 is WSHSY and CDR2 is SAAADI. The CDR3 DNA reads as TGCGCCATCGGACAGAGCAAGGATAAAGGCTACACCTTC. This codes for CAIGQSKDKGYTF.

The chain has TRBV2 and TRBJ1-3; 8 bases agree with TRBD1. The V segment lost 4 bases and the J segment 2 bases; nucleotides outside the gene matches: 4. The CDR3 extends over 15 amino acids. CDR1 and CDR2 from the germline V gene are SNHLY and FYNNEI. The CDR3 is CASSVGQGTGNTIYF. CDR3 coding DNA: TGTGCCAGCAGTGTCGGACAGGGCACTGGAAACACCATATATTTT.